This TCR beta chain was retrieved from a study of cytomegalovirus exposure and HLA in healthy donors. Study at large: T cells numbering about 180 million yielded 90 million to 140 million unique TCR beta sequences in an earlier analysis. Within an early data release were around 80 million unique TCRs drawn from HLA-typed donors. Overall study results and limits: Per published reports, the classifier diagnosed cytomegalovirus status with high specificity and sensitivity. Because they were indistinguishable, some V segments, including TRBV6-2 and TRBV6-3, were excluded.

With respect to this clone: The antigen is undetermined.

The CDR3 is 16 amino acids. Germline V gene lookup returns CDR1 ENHRY and CDR2 SYGVKD. V lost 8 bases and J lost 0; bases outside the gene matches: 8. Both 60 Vbeta primers and 13 Jbeta primers went into the PCR. Sequencing was performed with immunoSEQ multiplex PCR; in TCRdb, only in-frame clones are kept and a portion is missing. The sample has approximately 150,000 clones, 76% seen once. The TCR was taken from a woman between 35 and 50 years old in good health and CMV-seronegative. Sample: PBMCs. The chain recombines TRBV10-3 with TRBJ2-2; 8 bases match TRBD1. The DNA of the CDR3 is TGTGCCATCGGCCGATCACAGGGGGCGAACACCGGGGAGCTGTTTTTT. This sequence encodes CAIGRSQGANTGELFF.